This passage covers 8 T cell receptor beta chains from one sample sequenced in a study of vaccination effects on CD4 cells after COVID-19. ViraFEST used viral peptide pools to expand antigen-specific CD4+ T cells before sequencing. With nine to eleven days of culture completed, CD4+ T cells were isolated. Recipients of the vaccine had no prior SARS-CoV-2 infection and negative nucleocapsid antibodies. The antigens for these receptors are not known. The table came from immunoSEQ multiplex PCR; TCRdb's copy has only in-frame clones and leaves some out. This table has roughly 63,000 clones, 80% appearing once. Sequenced material: CD4+ T cells from PBMCs cultured with SARS-CoV-2 spike peptides, taken before COVID-19 vaccination. The receptors were sampled from a human donor who received a COVID-19 vaccine.

This clone was seen a handful of times. The chain recombines TRBV24-1 with TRBJ1-1; the match to TRBD1 covers 7 bases. After removal of 3 bases from V and 4 bases from J, the junction contained 4 bases not matched to a gene. Germline V gene lookup returns CDR1 KGHDR and CDR2 SFDVKD. The CDR3 is 14 amino acids. This CDR3 is CATSDSWDSTEAFF. CDR3 in DNA: TGTGCCACCAGTGATAGCTGGGACAGCACTGAAGCTTTCTTT.

The chain carries TRBV27 and TRBJ2-3; maybe TRBD2 (6 bases). V gave up 6 bases and J gave up 0 bases, with 10 bases separating them. The CDR3 is 14 residues long. CDR1 and CDR2 from the germline V gene are MNHEY and SMNVEV (reference sequence). CDR3: CASSHGGSTDTQYF. CDR3 DNA sequence: TGTGCCAGCAGCCACGGGGGTAGCACAGATACGCAGTATTTT.

V and J are TRBV19 and TRBJ1-3; 12 bases map to TRBD1. Trimming removed 5 bases from V and 7 bases from J; junction bases left unmatched: 15. From germline, CDR1 is LNHDA and CDR2 SQIVND (reference sequence). The CDR3 runs to 18 residues. The CDR3 coding sequence is TGTGCCAGTAGTGACATACCCGGGACAGGGGGCCGGAGGAACACCATATATTTT. It specifies CASSDIPGTGGRRNTIYF.

The chain links TRBV9 to TRBJ2-3; D perhaps matches TRBD1 (5 bases). This CDR3 is built from 16 residues. V was clipped by 4 bases and J by 0 bases, with 15 bases between them. Germline CDR1 is SGDLS and CDR2 is YYNGEE. In DNA form, the CDR3 reads TGTGCCAGCAGCCCCGTGCAGGGATCTAGCACAGATACGCAGTATTTT. Its translation: CASSPVQGSSTDTQYF. The variable domain in full, with the rest retrieved from reference TRBV9 and TRBJ2-3, is DSGVTQTPKHLITATGQRVTLRCSPRSGDLSVYWYQQSLDQGLQFLIQYYNGEERAKGNILERFSAQQFPDLHSELNLSSLELGDSALYFCASSPVQGSSTDTQYFGPGTRLTVL.

This clone was counted once. The chain recombines TRBV6-5 with TRBJ1-1, with a possible D match to TRBD1 (5 bases). The ends were cut back, 4 bases at V and 4 bases at J, with 10 bases in the middle. Germline V gene sequence: CDR1 MNHEY, CDR2 SVGAGI. This CDR3 is 13 amino acids long. CDR3 region: CASSSPGSTEAFF. The CDR3 DNA reads TGTGCCAGCAGTTCCCCAGGGAGCACTGAAGCTTTCTTT.

The rearrangement joins TRBV13 to TRBJ1-4; maybe TRBD1 (5 bases). This CDR3 spans 13 amino acids. V lost 4 bases to trimming and J lost 5 bases, with 8 bases between them. CDR1 is PRHDT and CDR2 is FYEKMQ in the germline V gene (reference sequence). The CDR3 here is CASSSPGNEKLFF. CDR3 nucleotides: TGTGCCAGCAGCTCGCCAGGGAATGAAAAACTGTTTTTT.

This chain joins TRBV27 and TRBJ2-1; a weak D match, TRBD2 (5 bases). Trimming pared 2 bases from V and 9 bases from J, leaving 14 bases between. Germline loops: CDR1 MNHEY, CDR2 SMNVEV (reference sequence). CDR3 length: 14 amino acids. In DNA, the CDR3 is TGTGCCAGCAGTTTACTCGGACTCGCTCGTGAGCAGTTCTTC. Protein sequence: CASSLLGLAREQFF.

The chain has TRBV5-1 and TRBJ2-5, with TRBD1 matching over 10 bases. This CDR3 is built from 18 residues. Germline V lookup: CDR1 SGHRS, CDR2 YFSETQ. V shed 3 bases and J 2 bases; nucleotides not matched to a gene: 13. Here the CDR3 DNA reads TGCGCCAGCAGCTACTCCCCCGGGACAGGGGCTCTACAAGAGACCCAGTACTTC. Residues: CASSYSPGTGALQETQYF.